These 10 T cell receptor beta chains were all obtained from the same sample, sequenced in a study of blood T cells in healthy people across ages. Then a second PCR, running about 6 to 12 cycles, was carried out with a sample-barcoded 5' primer and a J-beta primer mix. Via MiXCR, TCRdb re-called the 5' RACE reads, giving one row per CDR3 protein. Counted here are about 1.6 million distinct CDR3 sequences, 30% to 35% occurring once; the ten biggest clones make up approximately 11%. The sample taken for sequencing was blood. These receptors were collected from a woman aged 30 to 39 in good health.

The CDR3: CASSIHASGQGNDQPQHF. CDR3 sequence (DNA): TGTGCCAGTAGTATTCACGCCTCAGGACAGGGAAACGATCAGCCCCAGCATTTT. The rearrangement joins TRBV19 to TRBJ1-5; TRBD1 agrees at 8 bases. The CDR3 is 18 residues long. The V segment lost 3 bases and the J segment 5 bases; nucleotides outside the gene matches: 15. The germline gives CDR1 LNHDA, CDR2 SQIVND (reference sequence).

The rearrangement uses TRBV11-2 and TRBJ2-7; TRBD1 aligns across 8 bases. CDR3 length: 14 amino acids. V lost 5 bases and J lost 5; bases outside the gene matches: 8. Germline V CDR1 and CDR2: SGHAT, FQNNGV. The CDR3 DNA is TGTGCCAGCAGCCCCCGACAGGGGACCAACGAGCAGTACTTC. Translated: CASSPRQGTNEQYF.

This chain uses TRBV7-6 with TRBJ2-1, with 9 bases fitting TRBD1. The CDR3 loop spans 15 amino acids. The germline gives CDR1 SGHVS, CDR2 FNYEAQ. Trimming cost V 4 bases and J 4 bases; bases outside gene matches: 5. CDR3 amino acids: CASSSGQGKYNEQFF. DNA of the CDR3: TGTGCCAGCAGCTCCGGACAGGGGAAGTACAATGAGCAGTTCTTC. The variable domain in full, completed from reference TRBV7-6 and TRBJ2-1, reads GAGVSQSPRYKVTKRGQDVALRCDPISGHVSLYWYRQALGQGPEFLTYFNYEAQQDKSGLPNDRFSAERPEGSISTLTIQRTEQRDSAMYRCASSSGQGKYNEQFFGPGTRLTVL.

The gene calls are TRBV10-3 and TRBJ2-5, with a weak D call TRBD2 (6 bases). This CDR3 contains 13 residues. Trimming stripped 2 bases from V and 3 bases from J, with 7 bases between. CDR1 and CDR2 (germline): ENHRY, SYGVKD. The CDR3 loop is CAISERGKETQYF. The CDR3 DNA reads TGTGCCATCAGTGAGCGGGGGAAAGAGACCCAGTACTTC.

J is TRBJ1-6 and V is TRBV4-2; D ambiguous. Germline loops: CDR1 LGHNA, CDR2 YNFKEQ. The V and J ends lost 0 bases and 7 bases respectively, with 13 bases between them. This CDR3 spans 16 amino acids. The CDR3 nucleotides read TGTGCCAGCAGCCAAGATCTATTAGGGTGGAATTCACCCCTCCACTTT. This encodes CASSQDLLGWNSPLHF.

This clonotype was observed a few times. The V call is TRBV4-1, the J call TRBJ2-1; TRBD2 agrees at 8 bases. Germline trimming cut 7 bases from V and 6 bases from J; bases unmatched to any gene: 11. There are 15 residues in the CDR3. Germline V gene lookup returns CDR1 MGHRA and CDR2 YSYEKL. The CDR3 DNA sequence: TGCGCCAGCACCCAGGGTAACGGGGGGGGCAATGAGCAGTTCTTC. It encodes CASTQGNGGGNEQFF.

This clonotype was counted at least ten times. The rearrangement uses TRBV7-2 and TRBJ2-1; D is possibly TRBD1 (6 bases). This CDR3 is 15 amino acids long. The V end lost 2 bases, the J end lost 4 bases, and 12 bases lay between the germline ends. The germline V gene has CDR1 SGHTA and CDR2 FQGNSA. The CDR3: CASSLSAGAYNEQFF. The CDR3 DNA is TGTGCCAGCAGCTTATCGGCAGGGGCTTACAATGAGCAGTTCTTC.

This chain joins TRBV24-1 and TRBJ2-1; TRBD2 matches 16 bases. The J segment lost 9 bases and the V segment lost 4 bases, leaving 8 bases of the junction unmatched. The CDR3 is 17 residues long. Germline CDR1 is KGHDR and CDR2 is SFDVKD. CDR3 residues: CATSDPGTSGGAGEQFF. DNA of the CDR3: TGTGCCACCAGTGACCCCGGGACTAGCGGGGGGGCAGGTGAGCAGTTCTTC.

The chain links TRBV20-1 to TRBJ2-3; D is unresolved. CDR3 length: 10 residues. V lost 3 bases to trimming and J lost 7 bases, with 5 bases between them. CDR1 and CDR2 (germline): DFQATT, SNEGSKA (reference sequence). CDR3 bases: TGCAGTGCTAGGCAGAATACGCAGTATTTT. Protein: CSARQNTQYF.

This chain joins TRBV12-3 or TRBV12-4 and TRBJ2-3; D possibly matches TRBD1 or TRBD2 (5 bases each). The CDR3 is made up of 14 amino acids. V lost 6 bases and J lost 4, with 14 bases in between. This chain's CDR3 is CASRAGTGADTQYF. The CDR3 DNA reads TGTGCCAGCAGGGCCGGGACGGGCGCAGATACGCAGTATTTT.